This TCR beta chain derives from a study of blood T cells in healthy people across ages. The CDR3 covers 14 residues. Germline loops: CDR1 LNHNV, CDR2 YYDKDF (reference sequence). Trimming took 3 bases from V and 5 from J; bases not matched to a gene: 4. With regard to this clonotype: Its target is unknown.

PCR was performed a second time for about 7 to 12 cycles using a sample-barcoded 5' primer and a J-beta primer mix. Each CDR3 protein gets one entry after TCRdb re-called the 5' RACE reads with MiXCR. Here the sample spans some 760,000 distinct CDR3 sequences, roughly 25% being singletons. Findings and caveats of the study: Across the age range, TCR beta diversity per million T cells fell in a roughly linear way.

These data also formed part of another study, on T cells of mothers and their children.

Sequencing used blood. V usage is TRBV15 and J usage is TRBJ2-1, with TRBD1 identical over 7 bases. The source of this sequence is a boy aged 5-17 years in good health. The CDR3 bases are TGTGCCACCAGCAGGACAGGGTGGAACAATGAGCAGTTCTTC. Amino acid sequence: CATSRTGWNNEQFF. Full variable domain (rest looked up from reference TRBV15 and TRBJ2-1): DAMVIQNPRYQVTQFGKPVTLSCSQTLNHNVMYWYQQKSSQAPKLLFHYYDKDFNNEADTPDNFQSRRPNTSFCFLDIRSPGLGDTAMYLCATSRTGWNNEQFFGPGTRLTVL.